A selection of T cell receptor beta chains follows, all from one sample in a study of cytotoxic CD8 clonotypes in ibrutinib-treated CLL. Profiled with immunoSEQ multiplex PCR; TCRdb holds only in-frame clones, not every one. Of some 200,000 clones in the sample, nearly 80% were seen once. The specimen comprised PBMCs, sampled after 12 months of ibrutinib treatment. The receptors stem from a human donor with chronic lymphocytic leukemia. CDR3s include the opening cysteine and the closing phenylalanine or tryptophan. The order of the fields is CDR3 length, J gene, V gene, D gene, CDR3 DNA, CDR3 protein. D genes are given only for firm matches.

len: 14
j_gene: TRBJ2-7
v_gene: TRBV2
d_gene: .
CDR3nt: TGTGCCAGCAGGTCCGGGACCCGGACCTACGAGCAGTACTTC
CDR3aa: CASRSGTRTYEQYF

len: 15
j_gene: TRBJ1-2
v_gene: TRBV9
d_gene: TRBD1
CDR3nt: TGTGCCAGCAGCGTCGGGGACAGGGGGGACTATGGCTACACCTTC
CDR3aa: CASSVGDRGDYGYTF

len: 14
j_gene: TRBJ2-7
v_gene: TRBV25-1
d_gene: TRBD1
CDR3nt: TGTGCCAGCAGTGGGACAGGGGAAAATGGCGAGCAGTACTTC
CDR3aa: CASSGTGENGEQYF

len: 15
j_gene: TRBJ2-5
v_gene: TRBV11-2
d_gene: TRBD2
CDR3nt: TGTGCCAGCAGCTTAGCTAGCGGAGAGGGGGAGACCCAGTACTTC
CDR3aa: CASSLASGEGETQYF

len: 15
j_gene: TRBJ2-7
v_gene: TRBV14
d_gene: TRBD2
CDR3nt: TGTGCCAGCAGCCAAAGCGGGAGGAAGCTATACGAGCAGTACTTC
CDR3aa: CASSQSGRKLYEQYF

len: 14
j_gene: TRBJ1-5
v_gene: TRBV27
d_gene: TRBD1
CDR3nt: TGTGCCAGCAGTTCGGGACAGGGTGTTCAGCCCCAGCATTTT
CDR3aa: CASSSGQGVQPQHF

len: 15
j_gene: TRBJ2-7
v_gene: TRBV18
d_gene: TRBD1
CDR3nt: TGTGCCAGCTCACCTCAGGGGGCAGGGGGTGACGAGCAGTACTTC
CDR3aa: CASSPQGAGGDEQYF

len: 16
j_gene: TRBJ1-1
v_gene: TRBV28
d_gene: TRBD1
CDR3nt: TGTGCCAGCAGTTTACCGACAGGGACCGGGTGGACTGAAGCTTTCTTT
CDR3aa: CASSLPTGTGWTEAFF

len: 11
j_gene: TRBJ1-2
v_gene: TRBV2
d_gene: .
CDR3nt: TGTGCCAGCACTGAAGGGGTTGGCTACACCTTC
CDR3aa: CASTEGVGYTF

len: 16
j_gene: TRBJ2-3
v_gene: TRBV25-1
d_gene: .
CDR3nt: TGTGCCAGCAGTGAATCCCAGAAAAGCTCCACAGATACGCAGTATTTT
CDR3aa: CASSESQKSSTDTQYF

len: 17
j_gene: TRBJ2-2
v_gene: TRBV9
d_gene: .
CDR3nt: TGTGCCAGCAGCGTGGGGTCCGGGACAATAAACACCGGGGAGCTGTTTTTT
CDR3aa: CASSVGSGTINTGELFF

len: 15
j_gene: TRBJ2-1
v_gene: TRBV5-1
d_gene: TRBD1
CDR3nt: TGCGCCAGCAGCCAGGGACAGGGGGCGCGGTATGAGCAGTTCTTC
CDR3aa: CASSQGQGARYEQFF

len: 14
j_gene: TRBJ2-3
v_gene: TRBV5-4
d_gene: .
CDR3nt: TGTGCCAGCGGGGGAGGGGGGAACACAGATACGCAGTATTTT
CDR3aa: CASGGGGNTDTQYF

len: 13
j_gene: TRBJ1-2
v_gene: TRBV10-3
d_gene: .
CDR3nt: TGTGCCATCAGAAAAATGGGAGGGGATGGCTACACCTTC
CDR3aa: CAIRKMGGDGYTF

len: 15
j_gene: TRBJ2-2
v_gene: TRBV28
d_gene: TRBD1
CDR3nt: TGTGCCAGCGAAATCCGACAGGGGGCCACCGGGGAGCTGTTTTTT
CDR3aa: CASEIRQGATGELFF

len: 14
j_gene: TRBJ1-2
v_gene: TRBV5-5
d_gene: .
CDR3nt: TGTGCCAGCAGCTATTGGGGAGATCTCTATGGCTACACCTTC
CDR3aa: CASSYWGDLYGYTF